One and the same sample provided the 4 T cell receptor beta chains below, sequenced in a study of cytomegalovirus exposure and HLA in healthy donors. Researchers ran the PCR with 60 Vbeta and 13 Jbeta primers. Clones were read by immunoSEQ multiplex PCR, and TCRdb kept only the in-frame ones, dropping some. The sample includes roughly 99,000 clones, roughly 76% of them seen just once. Sequenced sample: PBMCs. The source of these receptors is a man between 18 and 29 years old in good health and CMV-seronegative.

This chain connects TRBV20-1 to TRBJ1-1; 7 bases align to TRBD1. The ends lost 5 bases at V and 12 bases at J; junction bases unmatched: 9. The germline CDR1 and CDR2 sequences are DFQATT and SNEGSKA (reference sequence). This CDR3 spans 11 amino acids. CDR3 amino acids: CSAHTGERTFF. CDR3 sequence (DNA): TGCAGTGCTCATACAGGGGAGAGGACTTTCTTT.

The genes are TRBV2 and TRBJ1-2, with 7 bases identical to TRBD1. Germline V gene lookup returns CDR1 SNHLY and CDR2 FYNNEI. Trimming cost V 5 bases and J 8 bases; bases outside gene matches: 8. The CDR3 spans 13 residues. CDR3 protein: CASSLISGQGYTF. The CDR3 DNA is TGTGCCAGCAGTCTTATTTCGGGACAGGGCTACACCTTC.

J is TRBJ2-7 and V is TRBV29-1, with 7 bases matching TRBD2. The CDR3 consists of 13 residues. The germline gives CDR1 SQVTM, CDR2 ANQGSEA. With 3 bases clipped from V and 0 bases from J, the junction kept 2 bases outside the gene matches. The CDR3 nucleotides are TGCAGCGTTGATCAGCGGGGCTCCTACGAGCAGTACTTC. Amino acids: CSVDQRGSYEQYF.

This clone was seen only a few times. This chain joins TRBV6-5 and TRBJ1-6; maybe TRBD1 (5 bases). This CDR3 has 13 residues. Trimming left V 4 bases short and J 4 bases short, with 5 bases between. CDR1 is MNHEY, CDR2 SVGAGI, per germline. The chain's CDR3 is CASSSGYNSPLHF. Here the CDR3 DNA reads TGTGCCAGCAGTTCAGGGTATAATTCACCCCTCCACTTT.